This is a list of T cell receptor beta chains from one sample in a study of blood T cell repertoires in COVID-19. Repertoires were generated with immunoSEQ multiplex PCR, while TCRdb's copy carries only in-frame clones and drops some. The table records approximately 670,000 clones, over 80% of them present only once. Sequencing was carried out using peripheral blood. The receptors stem from a woman aged 18 to 35 with acute or convalescent COVID-19. Each CDR3 is given with its conserved first and last residue. Fields, in order: J gene, clone size, V gene, CDR3 length, D gene, CDR3 DNA, CDR3 protein. The D gene is left open where the match is weak. Clone size, where shown, is once, few, many, or a class for clones that have expanded.

J gene: TRBJ1-2; clone size: .; V gene: TRBV19; CDR3 length: 12; D gene: .; CDR3 DNA: TGTGCCAGTAGTAACCAGGGGTATGGCTACACCTTC; CDR3 protein: CASSNQGYGYTF
J gene: TRBJ2-2; clone size: .; V gene: TRBV24-1; CDR3 length: 16; D gene: .; CDR3 DNA: TGTGCCACCAGTGATTTGCCCAGGGCCCACACCGGGGAGCTGTTTTTT; CDR3 protein: CATSDLPRAHTGELFF
J gene: TRBJ1-2; clone size: few; V gene: TRBV30; CDR3 length: 14; D gene: .; CDR3 DNA: TGTGCCTGGAGTGTATTAGCCGAATCCCATGGCTACACCTTC; CDR3 protein: CAWSVLAESHGYTF
J gene: TRBJ1-2; clone size: .; V gene: TRBV4-2; CDR3 length: 17; D gene: .; CDR3 DNA: TGTGCCAGCAGCCCGGGAGGGTCCTCCTTAACCGACTATGGCTACACCTTC; CDR3 protein: CASSPGGSSLTDYGYTF
J gene: TRBJ2-3; clone size: .; V gene: TRBV6-4; CDR3 length: 15; D gene: TRBD2; CDR3 DNA: TGTGCCAGCAGTGACCGAGCGGGGGTGGAAGATACGCAGTATTTT; CDR3 protein: CASSDRAGVEDTQYF
J gene: TRBJ1-2; clone size: .; V gene: TRBV5-6; CDR3 length: 16; D gene: TRBD1; CDR3 DNA: TGTGCCAGCAGCTTGCTTGGGACAGGGGTCTACTATGGCTACACCTTC; CDR3 protein: CASSLLGTGVYYGYTF
J gene: TRBJ2-7; clone size: few; V gene: TRBV4-1; CDR3 length: 13; D gene: TRBD1; CDR3 DNA: TGCGCCAGCAGACATACAGGGGGCTACGAGCAGTACTTC; CDR3 protein: CASRHTGGYEQYF
J gene: TRBJ2-7; clone size: .; V gene: TRBV3-1/TRBV3-2; CDR3 length: 14; D gene: .; CDR3 DNA: TGTGCCAGCAGCCTACCGACAGATCCTTACGAGCAGTACTTC; CDR3 protein: CASSLPTDPYEQYF
J gene: TRBJ2-2; clone size: few; V gene: TRBV3-1/TRBV3-2; CDR3 length: 20; D gene: TRBD2; CDR3 DNA: TGTGCCAGCAGCACCCTGAGATCTAGCGGGGGTCCCATTAACACCGGGGAGCTGTTTTTT; CDR3 protein: CASSTLRSSGGPINTGELFF
J gene: TRBJ1-2; clone size: .; V gene: TRBV5-1; CDR3 length: 16; D gene: .; CDR3 DNA: TGCGCCAGCAGCTTGTGGGTCAGCGAAGGGAGTTATGGCTACACCTTC; CDR3 protein: CASSLWVSEGSYGYTF
J gene: TRBJ2-1; clone size: .; V gene: TRBV6-2/TRBV6-3; CDR3 length: 14; D gene: .; CDR3 DNA: TGTGCCAGCAGTTACTCGACTAGAGACAATGAGCAGTTCTTC; CDR3 protein: CASSYSTRDNEQFF
J gene: TRBJ2-1; clone size: .; V gene: TRBV3-1/TRBV3-2; CDR3 length: 13; D gene: TRBD2; CDR3 DNA: TGTGCCAGCAGCCCCGGCTTCGCGGGGGGCCCGTTCTTC; CDR3 protein: CASSPGFAGGPFF
J gene: TRBJ1-2; clone size: once; V gene: TRBV18; CDR3 length: 13; D gene: .; CDR3 DNA: TGTGCCAGCTCCTTGGGAGAGGGATATGGCTACACCTTC; CDR3 protein: CASSLGEGYGYTF
J gene: TRBJ1-3; clone size: .; V gene: TRBV6-5; CDR3 length: 16; D gene: .; CDR3 DNA: TGTGCCAGCAGTTACTCCCAGGGTTCCTCTGGAAACACCATATATTTT; CDR3 protein: CASSYSQGSSGNTIYF
J gene: TRBJ2-5; clone size: .; V gene: TRBV5-6; CDR3 length: 15; D gene: .; CDR3 DNA: TGTGCCAGCAGCTTGGTTATAGAGCTGCAAGAGACCCAGTACTTC; CDR3 protein: CASSLVIELQETQYF
J gene: TRBJ2-1; clone size: .; V gene: TRBV5-4; CDR3 length: 15; D gene: .; CDR3 DNA: TGTGCCAGCAGGCTTACAGGGAAGTCCTACAATGAGCAGTTCTTC; CDR3 protein: CASRLTGKSYNEQFF
J gene: TRBJ2-5; clone size: .; V gene: TRBV4-3; CDR3 length: 15; D gene: TRBD2; CDR3 DNA: TGCGCCAGCAGCCAAGGGAGCGGGGCTAGAGAGACCCAGTACTTC; CDR3 protein: CASSQGSGARETQYF
J gene: TRBJ2-2; clone size: .; V gene: TRBV4-1; CDR3 length: 16; D gene: TRBD2; CDR3 DNA: TGCGCCAGCAGCATCAGCGGGGGGGCCGGCACCGGGGAGCTGTTTTTT; CDR3 protein: CASSISGGAGTGELFF
J gene: TRBJ2-3; clone size: .; V gene: TRBV19; CDR3 length: 12; D gene: .; CDR3 DNA: TGTGCCAGTAGTCAGTCCGCAGATACGCAGTATTTT; CDR3 protein: CASSQSADTQYF
J gene: TRBJ1-5; clone size: .; V gene: TRBV27; CDR3 length: 14; D gene: .; CDR3 DNA: TGTGCCAGCAGCCCGACAGCCGCCGAGGTTCCCCAGCATTTT; CDR3 protein: CASSPTAAEVPQHF
J gene: TRBJ1-2; clone size: .; V gene: TRBV3-1/TRBV3-2; CDR3 length: 17; D gene: TRBD1; CDR3 DNA: TGTGCCAGCAGCCAAGATGGTGCAGGGGGCTGGAGTTATGGCTACACCTTC; CDR3 protein: CASSQDGAGGWSYGYTF
J gene: TRBJ2-5; clone size: .; V gene: TRBV6-5; CDR3 length: 14; D gene: TRBD1; CDR3 DNA: TGTGCCAGCAGTAATCCGGGACAGGGAGAGACCCAGTACTTC; CDR3 protein: CASSNPGQGETQYF
J gene: TRBJ2-7; clone size: .; V gene: TRBV24-1; CDR3 length: 15; D gene: .; CDR3 DNA: TGTGCCACCAGTGACCCCAGGGCGAGCTCCTACGAGCAGTACTTC; CDR3 protein: CATSDPRASSYEQYF
J gene: TRBJ1-1; clone size: .; V gene: TRBV9; CDR3 length: 13; D gene: .; CDR3 DNA: TGTGCCAGCAGCGCAGGACAGATCGCTGAAGCTTTCTTT; CDR3 protein: CASSAGQIAEAFF
J gene: TRBJ2-7; clone size: .; V gene: TRBV5-6; CDR3 length: 13; D gene: .; CDR3 DNA: TGTGCCAGCAGCCCCGGGTCAGCCTACGAGCAGTACTTC; CDR3 protein: CASSPGSAYEQYF
J gene: TRBJ1-5; clone size: .; V gene: TRBV27; CDR3 length: 13; D gene: .; CDR3 DNA: TGTGCCAGCAGTTTTCAGTACGATCAGCCCCAGCATTTT; CDR3 protein: CASSFQYDQPQHF
J gene: TRBJ1-5; clone size: .; V gene: TRBV19; CDR3 length: 13; D gene: .; CDR3 DNA: TGTGCCAGTCGGGAGGGGACGATCCAGCCCCAGCATTTT; CDR3 protein: CASREGTIQPQHF
J gene: TRBJ1-6; clone size: .; V gene: TRBV14; CDR3 length: 16; D gene: TRBD1; CDR3 DNA: TGTGCCAGCAGCCGGAGGGACAGTTTCTATAATTCACCCCTCCACTTT; CDR3 protein: CASSRRDSFYNSPLHF
J gene: TRBJ1-2; clone size: .; V gene: TRBV5-1; CDR3 length: 14; D gene: TRBD1; CDR3 DNA: TGCGCCAGCAGCTTGGGAGGGACAGCGTATGGCTACACCTTC; CDR3 protein: CASSLGGTAYGYTF
J gene: TRBJ2-1; clone size: .; V gene: TRBV24-1; CDR3 length: 16; D gene: TRBD2; CDR3 DNA: TGTGCCACCAGTGTTATTGCTAGCGGGGGGGCCAATGAGCAGTTCTTC; CDR3 protein: CATSVIASGGANEQFF
J gene: TRBJ1-5; clone size: .; V gene: TRBV6-6; CDR3 length: 14; D gene: TRBD1; CDR3 DNA: TGTGCCAGCATTCTAGGAGGGGGCAGTAAGCCCCAGCATTTT; CDR3 protein: CASILGGGSKPQHF
J gene: TRBJ1-1; clone size: .; V gene: TRBV10-3; CDR3 length: 14; D gene: TRBD1; CDR3 DNA: TGTGCCATCAGCACAGGGGGCGCGGAGGTTGAAGCTTTCTTT; CDR3 protein: CAISTGGAEVEAFF
J gene: TRBJ1-5; clone size: .; V gene: TRBV4-1; CDR3 length: 17; D gene: TRBD1; CDR3 DNA: TGCGCCAGCAGCCGGGGACAGGGAACGATCGCAGGACAGCCCCAGCATTTT; CDR3 protein: CASSRGQGTIAGQPQHF
J gene: TRBJ2-3; clone size: once; V gene: TRBV7-2; CDR3 length: 15; D gene: .; CDR3 DNA: TGTGCCAGCAGCTTAGGAGGACAGCGCACAGATACGCAGTATTTT; CDR3 protein: CASSLGGQRTDTQYF
J gene: TRBJ1-5; clone size: .; V gene: TRBV5-6; CDR3 length: 17; D gene: TRBD1; CDR3 DNA: TGTGCCAGCAGCCTCCGCGGGACAGGGGTTAGCAATCAGCCCCAGCATTTT; CDR3 protein: CASSLRGTGVSNQPQHF
J gene: TRBJ1-1; clone size: once; V gene: TRBV9; CDR3 length: 15; D gene: TRBD1; CDR3 DNA: TGTGCCAGCAGCCCTCTCCCGGGACAGGGCGTTGAAGCTTTCTTT; CDR3 protein: CASSPLPGQGVEAFF
J gene: TRBJ1-2; clone size: .; V gene: TRBV21-1; CDR3 length: 13; D gene: .; CDR3 DNA: TGTGCCAGCAGGGGAGGAGGGTTTCTGGGCTACACCTTC; CDR3 protein: CASRGGGFLGYTF